The 21 T cell receptor beta chains below all came from one sample that was sequenced in a study of radiation and T cells in renal cell carcinoma. Time point: baseline pretreatment blood. Treatment specified: 15 Gy SBRT to primary tumor, nephrectomy 4 weeks later. This table comes from immunoSEQ multiplex PCR, and its TCRdb copy is limited to in-frame clones, with some not included. Of about 91,000 clones listed, roughly four fifths are singletons. This specimen was blood, taken from a patient whose treatment included radiotherapy and nephrectomy. All receptors derive from a man between 60 and 70 years old with renal cell carcinoma.

The CDR3 DNA sequence: TGTGCCAGCGGCCGGGACAGTTACAATGAGCAGTTCTTC. Translated: CASGRDSYNEQFF. This rearrangement joins TRBV5-8 to TRBJ2-1, with 7 nucleotides matching TRBD1. This CDR3 spans 13 amino acids. The germline CDR1 and CDR2 sequences are SGHTS and YDEGEE. V was pared by 7 bases and J by 4 bases, with 5 bases of the junction left unmatched.

CDR3 region: CAGQDRENSPLHF. CDR3 DNA sequence: TGTGCCGGACAGGACAGGGAGAATTCACCCCTCCACTTT. The chain is built from TRBV6-1 and TRBJ1-6; 8 bases map to TRBD1. This CDR3 has 13 amino acids. The ends lost 11 bases at V and 7 bases at J; junction bases unmatched: 7. CDR1 and CDR2 from the germline V gene are MNHNS and SASEGT.

The rearrangement uses TRBV19 and TRBJ2-4, with D tentatively TRBD1 or TRBD2 (6 bases each). From germline, CDR1 is LNHDA and CDR2 SQIVND (reference sequence). The CDR3 consists of 14 residues. Trimming removed 6 bases from V and 8 bases from J, with 17 bases in between. CDR3 amino acids: CASSHWGAPDIQYF. In nucleotides, the CDR3 is TGTGCCAGTAGCCATTGGGGGGCCCCGGACATTCAGTACTTC.

There are a few counts of this clone. This chain uses TRBV18 with TRBJ2-5; D is ambiguous. The CDR3 is 14 amino acids. The ends were cut back, 0 bases at V and 5 bases at J, with 10 bases in the middle. The germline gives CDR1 KGHSH, CDR2 LQKENI. CDR3 in amino acids: CASSPPRRWETQYF. The CDR3 nucleotides are TGTGCCAGCTCACCACCGAGAAGGTGGGAGACCCAGTACTTC.

J is TRBJ2-7 and V is TRBV10-3; maybe TRBD2 (5 bases). Germline values: CDR1 ENHRY, CDR2 SYGVKD. V lost 2 bases to trimming and J lost 7 bases, with 6 bases between them. The CDR3 spans 11 residues. CDR3 region: CAISERGEQYF. The CDR3 coding sequence is TGTGCCATCAGTGAGAGAGGGGAGCAGTACTTC.

The V gene is TRBV28, the J gene TRBJ2-7; 8 bases fit TRBD1. V was pared by 2 bases and J by 3 bases, with 6 bases of the junction left unmatched. Germline V gene data show CDR1 as MDHEN and CDR2 as SYDVKM. The CDR3 has 15 amino acids. CDR3 in DNA: TGTGCCAGCAGTTTAGGCAGACAGGGGAACTACGAGCAGTACTTC. It specifies CASSLGRQGNYEQYF.

This clone was seen only once. This CDR3 reads CASSLQGGLLNYEQYF. DNA of the CDR3: TGTGCCAGCAGCCTCCAAGGGGGACTCCTTAACTACGAGCAGTACTTC. This chain connects TRBV14 to TRBJ2-7; D may match TRBD1 or TRBD2 (6 bases each). The CDR3 sequence is 16 residues long. Germline V CDR1 and CDR2: SGHDN, FVKESK. The V end was cut by 4 bases, the J end by 3 bases, with 19 bases between.

CDR3 DNA sequence: TGTGCCAGCAGCTGGGGGGTCTACGAGCAGTACTTC. Its translation is CASSWGVYEQYF. The chain is built from TRBV28 and TRBJ2-7, with a possible D match to TRBD2 (6 bases). This CDR3 is built from 12 residues. CDR1 and CDR2 from the germline V gene are MDHEN and SYDVKM. The V end lost 6 bases, the J end lost 3 bases, and 9 bases lay between the germline ends.

The J gene is TRBJ2-7, the V gene TRBV19; D might be TRBD1 (8 bases). CDR3 length: 14 amino acids. V lost 4 bases to trimming and J lost 2 bases, with 12 bases between them. The germline CDR1 and CDR2 sequences are LNHDA and SQIVND (reference sequence). The CDR3 region is CASSSGGQAYEQYF. In DNA, the CDR3 is TGTGCCAGTAGTAGCGGGGGACAGGCCTACGAGCAGTACTTC.

CDR3 bases: TGTGCCAGCAGCTTGGTGAGGGGATACGAGCAGTACTTC. Protein sequence: CASSLVRGYEQYF. The rearrangement uses TRBV5-6 and TRBJ2-7; D is tentatively TRBD1 or TRBD2 (5 bases each). The V and J ends lost 0 bases and 4 bases respectively, with 8 bases between them. Germline V gives CDR1 SGHDT, CDR2 YYEEEE. The CDR3 sequence is 13 residues long.

This clone was picked up many times. The chain links TRBV19 to TRBJ2-5; 11 positions agree with TRBD1. Unmatched junction bases numbered 16, after V lost 11 bases and J lost 2 bases. The V gene's germline CDR1 is LNHDA and CDR2 SQIVND (reference sequence). The CDR3 extends over 17 amino acids. CDR3 in amino acids: CAADSGQGGSLQETQYF. DNA of the CDR3: TGTGCCGCTGATTCGGGACAGGGGGGGTCCCTTCAAGAGACCCAGTACTTC.

V usage is TRBV7-2 and J usage is TRBJ2-1; the match to TRBD1 covers 7 bases. V gave up 1 base and J gave up 7 bases; unmatched junction bases: 7. The CDR3 consists of 15 residues. Germline V lookup: CDR1 SGHTA, CDR2 FQGNSA. For the CDR3, the DNA is TGTGCCAGCAGCTTAGAGGGACAGATTGGGAATGAGCAGTTCTTC. This translates into CASSLEGQIGNEQFF.

The rearrangement joins TRBV14 to TRBJ1-2; no clear D gene. The CDR3 has 14 amino acids. The germline V gene has CDR1 SGHDN and CDR2 FVKESK. Trimming shortened V by 5 bases and J by 5 bases, and 15 bases separated the two germline ends. The CDR3 is CASSITGAGYGYTF. DNA for the CDR3: TGTGCCAGCAGCATAACGGGCGCCGGATATGGCTACACCTTC.

V is TRBV14 and J is TRBJ1-2, with D hard to call. The germline V and J ends were trimmed by 4 bases and 4 bases, with 10 bases remaining between them. Germline CDR1 and CDR2: SGHDN and FVKESK. The length of the CDR3 is 13 residues. The CDR3 is CASSPRQIYGYTF. Written as DNA, the CDR3 is TGTGCCAGCAGCCCCAGACAAATCTATGGCTACACCTTC.

This chain uses TRBV2 with TRBJ2-7, with D possibly matching TRBD1 (6 bases). This CDR3 region has 13 residues. The V end was cut by 8 bases, the J end by 3 bases, with 14 bases between. The germline gives CDR1 SNHLY, CDR2 FYNNEI. CDR3 sequence (DNA): TGTGCCAGCGTTCAACAGGGAGACTACGAGCAGTACTTC. Translated: CASVQQGDYEQYF.

The chain employs TRBV27 and TRBJ2-7, with D uncertain. V lost 6 bases and J 5 bases, leaving 14 bases between the germline ends. Germline values: CDR1 MNHEY, CDR2 SMNVEV (reference sequence). The CDR3 consists of 13 residues. The DNA for the CDR3 is TGTGCCAGCAGCCAGGTTAGGTTGCACGAGCAGTACTTC. Translated, it gives CASSQVRLHEQYF.

This sequence joins TRBV5-6 and TRBJ2-5; TRBD2 aligns across 9 bases. This CDR3 contains 16 residues. Germline CDR1 SGHDT, CDR2 YYEEEE. Germline trimming cut 5 bases from V and 4 bases from J; bases unmatched to any gene: 12. Here the CDR3 reads CASRTIAGELRETQYF. CDR3 nucleotide sequence: TGTGCCAGCAGGACTATAGCGGGAGAACTCCGAGAGACCCAGTACTTC.

This chain joins TRBV18 and TRBJ2-7; D not certain. The CDR3 is 11 residues long. V was trimmed by 6 bases and J by 0 bases, leaving 3 bases between them. The germline V gene encodes CDR1 KGHSH and CDR2 LQKENI. The chain's CDR3 is CASSASYEQYF. CDR3 coding DNA: TGTGCCAGCTCCGCCTCCTACGAGCAGTACTTC.

The chain uses TRBV27 and TRBJ2-1, with 8 bases lining up with TRBD2. The CDR3 totals 15 residues. V lost 6 bases to trimming and J lost 6 bases; unmatched junction nucleotides: 10. Germline loops: CDR1 MNHEY, CDR2 SMNVEV (reference sequence). The CDR3 is CASRAQREKSNEQFF. DNA for the CDR3: TGTGCCAGCAGGGCTCAGCGGGAGAAGAGCAATGAGCAGTTCTTC.

This chain uses TRBV30 with TRBJ1-3; perhaps TRBD1 as D (6 bases). V was clipped by 7 bases and J by 0 bases, with 13 bases between them. CDR3 length equals 14 residues. Germline V gene sequence: CDR1 GTSNPN, CDR2 SVGIG (reference sequence). DNA of the CDR3: TGTGCCTCCGATCCACAGGGCTCTGGAAACACCATATATTTT. Protein: CASDPQGSGNTIYF. The variable domain in full, completed from reference TRBV30 and TRBJ1-3, reads SQTIHQWPATLVQPVGSPLSLECTVEGTSNPNLYWYRQAAGRGLQLLFYSVGIGQISSEVPQNLSASRPQDRQFILSSKKLLLSDSGFYLCASDPQGSGNTIYFGEGSWLTVV.

J is TRBJ2-5 and V is TRBV6-1, with TRBD1 matching 12 bases. The V gene's germline CDR1 is MNHNS and CDR2 SASEGT. The V gene end was trimmed by 5 bases and the J gene end by 9 bases; junction bases not matched to a gene: 10. This CDR3 region has 15 residues. CDR3: CASSSGTGGSRAQYF. The CDR3 nucleotides read TGTGCCAGCAGTTCCGGGACAGGGGGCTCGAGGGCCCAGTACTTC.